This is a list of T cell receptor beta chains from one sample in a study of cytomegalovirus exposure and HLA in healthy donors. This table comes from immunoSEQ multiplex PCR, and its TCRdb copy is limited to in-frame clones, with some not included. The sample lists more than 150,000 clones, 84% occurring once. The sequenced sample was PBMCs. The source is a woman in her forties or fifties in good health and CMV-seropositive. Each CDR3 is given with its conserved first and last residue. D genes are given only for firm matches. A row's size may be missing; if present it is once, few, many or a size class.

V,D,J,size,CDR3,DNA
TRBV7-9,.,TRBJ1-2,.,CASSSRQGRGGGYTF,TGTGCCAGCAGCTCACGGCAGGGGCGAGGAGGCGGCTACACCTTC
TRBV5-1,.,TRBJ1-2,.,CASSFDINYGYTF,TGCGCCAGCAGCTTTGACATCAACTATGGCTACACCTTC
TRBV2,TRBD2,TRBJ2-2,.,CASSDPTSGGALSGELFF,TGTGCCAGCAGTGACCCGACTAGCGGGGGGGCTCTTTCCGGGGAGCTGTTTTTT
TRBV5-6,.,TRBJ2-3,.,CASRVRGRGAADTQYF,TGTGCCAGCAGGGTTCGGGGCAGGGGCGCGGCAGATACGCAGTATTTT
TRBV4-1,.,TRBJ1-2,.,CASSHVEGIYGYTF,TGCGCCAGCAGCCATGTCGAGGGAATCTATGGCTACACCTTC
TRBV18,TRBD2,TRBJ2-5,.,CASSKVPGTRETQHF,TGTGCCAGCTCAAAAGTTCCTGGGACTAGGGAGACCCAGCACTTC
TRBV10-2,.,TRBJ1-1,once,CASTRDTYTEAFF,TGCGCCAGCACCAGGGACACCTACACTGAAGCTTTCTTT
TRBV5-1,TRBD1,TRBJ2-1,.,CASSFGQGGYNEQFF,TGCGCCAGCAGTTTCGGACAGGGCGGGTACAATGAGCAGTTCTTC
TRBV28,.,TRBJ2-2,few,CASTRGSNTGELFF,TGTGCCAGCACCCGGGGGTCGAACACCGGGGAGCTGTTTTTT
TRBV7-2,TRBD2,TRBJ2-3,.,CASSTLLAGGPDTQYF,TGTGCCAGCAGCACCCTTCTAGCGGGGGGGCCTGATACGCAGTATTTT
TRBV18,.,TRBJ2-1,.,CASSPPAENEQFF,TGTGCCAGCTCACCACCTGCAGAAAATGAGCAGTTCTTC
TRBV25-1,.,TRBJ1-6,.,CASSDGVTLHF,TGTGCCAGCAGTGACGGGGTTACCCTCCACTTT
TRBV28,TRBD1,TRBJ1-6,.,CASSLSRDRNNSPLHF,TGTGCCAGCAGTTTAAGCCGGGACAGAAATAATTCACCCCTCCACTTT
TRBV6-1,.,TRBJ1-6,.,CASLTQGWYNSPLHF,TGTGCCAGCTTAACCCAGGGGTGGTATAATTCACCCCTCCACTTT
TRBV6-4,TRBD1,TRBJ1-2,.,CASRPGQGALYGYTF,TGTGCCAGCAGACCTGGACAGGGGGCACTCTATGGCTACACCTTC
TRBV19,.,TRBJ2-7,once,CASSEGRGYEQYF,TGTGCCAGTAGCGAGGGTCGGGGATACGAGCAGTACTTC
TRBV25-1,.,TRBJ1-2,.,CASSGPGHGYTF,TGTGCCAGCAGTGGACCAGGGCATGGCTACACCTTC
TRBV4-3,.,TRBJ1-2,.,CASSPNLYRGEGYTF,TGCGCCAGCAGCCCCAACCTCTACCGAGGAGAAGGCTACACCTTC
TRBV10-1,TRBD1,TRBJ1-4,.,CASSFQGDEKLFF,TGCGCCAGCAGCTTTCAGGGGGACGAAAAACTGTTTTTT
TRBV7-9,.,TRBJ2-5,.,CASRTAGGPLLETQYF,TGTGCCAGCAGGACCGCCGGGGGGCCGCTTTTGGAGACCCAGTACTTC
TRBV9,TRBD2,TRBJ2-3,.,CASSPLAGGSTDTQYF,TGTGCCAGCAGCCCCTTAGCGGGAGGTAGCACAGATACGCAGTATTTT
TRBV27,TRBD1,TRBJ2-7,.,CASSIQGAAPYEQYF,TGTGCCAGCAGTATACAGGGGGCTGCACCCTACGAGCAGTACTTC